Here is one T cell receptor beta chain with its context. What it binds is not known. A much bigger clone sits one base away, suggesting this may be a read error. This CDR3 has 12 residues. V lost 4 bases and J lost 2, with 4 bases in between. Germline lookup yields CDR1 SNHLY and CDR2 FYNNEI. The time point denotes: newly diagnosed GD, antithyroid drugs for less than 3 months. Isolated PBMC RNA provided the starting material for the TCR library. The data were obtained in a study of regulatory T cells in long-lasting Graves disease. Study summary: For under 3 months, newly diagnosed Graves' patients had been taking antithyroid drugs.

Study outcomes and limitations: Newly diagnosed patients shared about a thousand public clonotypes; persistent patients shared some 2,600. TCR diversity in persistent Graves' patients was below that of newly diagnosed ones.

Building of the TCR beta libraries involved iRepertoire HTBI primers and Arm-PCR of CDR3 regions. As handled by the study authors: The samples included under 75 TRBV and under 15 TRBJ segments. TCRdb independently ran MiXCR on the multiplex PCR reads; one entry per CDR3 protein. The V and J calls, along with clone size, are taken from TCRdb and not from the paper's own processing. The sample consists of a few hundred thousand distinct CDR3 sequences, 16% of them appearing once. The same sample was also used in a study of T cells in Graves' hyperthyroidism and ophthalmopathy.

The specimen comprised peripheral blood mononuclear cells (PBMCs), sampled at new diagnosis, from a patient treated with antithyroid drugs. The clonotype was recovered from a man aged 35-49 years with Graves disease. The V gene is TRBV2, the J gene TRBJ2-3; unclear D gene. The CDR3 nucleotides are TGTGCCAGCAGTGGGATCACAGATACGCAGTATTTT. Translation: CASSGITDTQYF.